These T cell receptor beta chains were read from a single sample in a study of shared clonotypes between healthy human individuals. Only in-frame clones appear in the TCRdb table, and some are missing; sequencing was by immunoSEQ multiplex PCR. The table includes 980,000 or so clones, over 60% detected once. Specimen: memory CD4+ T cells sorted from blood. The receptor set was obtained from a man between 18 and 29 years old in good health. Both conserved end residues are part of each CDR3. A D gene is named only where the DNA matches it firmly. The listing skips clone size in some rows; elsewhere it reads once, few, many or a size class.

J gene | V gene | clone size | D gene | CDR3 protein | CDR3 DNA
TRBJ1-5 | TRBV30 | . | . | CAWSLGGQGQPQHF | TGTGCCTGGAGCCTCGGGGGGCAGGGTCAGCCCCAGCATTTT
TRBJ1-5 | TRBV6-6 | . | . | CASSYGQDQPQHF | TGTGCCAGCAGTTACGGGCAGGATCAGCCCCAGCATTTT
TRBJ2-5 | TRBV25-1 | few | TRBD1 | CASSVDRGRETQYF | TGTGCCAGCAGTGTCGACAGGGGACGAGAGACCCAGTACTTC
TRBJ1-1 | TRBV6-1 | . | . | CASSEGVRNTEAFF | TGTGCCAGCAGTGAGGGGGTTCGAAACACTGAAGCTTTCTTT
TRBJ1-1 | TRBV5-1 | . | . | CASSAGTVNTEAFF | TGCGCCAGCAGCGCCGGGACGGTGAACACTGAAGCTTTCTTT
TRBJ1-5 | TRBV21-1 | . | . | CASSPIRVRGDNQPQHF | TGTGCCAGCAGCCCAATTAGGGTGCGCGGGGATAATCAGCCCCAGCATTTT
TRBJ1-5 | TRBV10-2 | . | TRBD1 | CASRGPGQNQPQHF | TGCGCCAGCAGGGGTCCGGGACAGAATCAGCCCCAGCATTTT
TRBJ2-7 | TRBV7-2 | few | TRBD2 | CASSLWELAGNEQYF | TGTGCCAGCAGCTTATGGGAACTAGCGGGGAACGAGCAGTACTTC
TRBJ2-7 | TRBV18 | . | . | CASSGTMGGEQYF | TGTGCCAGCTCAGGAACAATGGGGGGCGAGCAGTACTTC
TRBJ2-6 | TRBV6-1 | . | . | CASSAYRGGGANVLTF | TGTGCCAGCAGTGCCTACAGGGGAGGTGGGGCCAACGTCCTGACTTTC
TRBJ2-2 | TRBV4-3 | . | TRBD1 | CASSQAGTGVTTAAYTGELFF | TGCGCCAGCAGCCAGGCCGGGACAGGGGTTACCACAGCCGCCTACACCGGGGAGCTGTTTTTT
TRBJ2-2 | TRBV11-2 | . | . | CASSLLSGAWNTGELFF | TGTGCCAGCAGCTTATTATCAGGGGCCTGGAACACCGGGGAGCTGTTTTTT
TRBJ2-5 | TRBV7-2 | . | . | CASSLAGRQETQYF | TGTGCCAGCAGCTTAGCTGGTAGGCAAGAGACCCAGTACTTC
TRBJ2-4 | TRBV10-3 | . | . | CAISQEGWDIQYF | TGTGCCATCAGTCAGGAGGGGTGGGACATTCAGTACTTC
TRBJ1-3 | TRBV4-2 | . | TRBD1 | CASSQGQGAGNTIYF | TGTGCCAGCAGCCAAGGACAGGGGGCTGGAAACACCATATATTTT
TRBJ2-7 | TRBV2 | . | . | CASMEGTALRQYF | TGTGCCAGCATGGAAGGGACTGCCCTAAGGCAGTACTTC
TRBJ2-7 | TRBV7-2 | . | TRBD2 | CASSQIQLAGVFVQYF | TGTGCCAGCAGCCAAATACAACTAGCGGGAGTATTCGTGCAGTACTTC
TRBJ1-2 | TRBV5-1 | . | . | CASSPTGIYGYTF | TGCGCCAGCAGCCCAACAGGGATCTATGGCTACACCTTC
TRBJ2-5 | TRBV5-1 | . | TRBD1 | CASSVGGSGTGALETQYF | TGCGCCAGCAGCGTGGGGGGCTCCGGGACAGGGGCGTTAGAGACCCAGTACTTC
TRBJ1-1 | TRBV10-3 | . | TRBD1 | CAISESQGAGLTEAFF | TGTGCCATCAGTGAGAGTCAGGGGGCAGGATTAACTGAAGCTTTCTTT
TRBJ1-2 | TRBV16 | . | . | CASSQSISWGYDF | TGTGCCAGCAGCCAATCGATCTCATGGGGCTATGACTTC
TRBJ2-7 | TRBV28 | . | . | CASSLLQGSSYEQYF | TGTGCCAGCAGTTTATTACAGGGAAGCTCCTACGAGCAGTACTTC
TRBJ2-5 | TRBV30 | . | . | CAWSSGGGKETQYF | TGTGCCTGGAGTTCGGGCGGAGGCAAGGAGACCCAGTACTTC
TRBJ2-7 | TRBV5-4 | . | . | CASSFKEKVHYEQYF | TGTGCCAGCAGCTTTAAGGAGAAGGTCCACTACGAGCAGTACTTC
TRBJ1-6 | TRBV27 | . | TRBD1 | CASRRQGDNSPLHF | TGTGCCAGCAGACGACAGGGAGATAATTCACCCCTCCACTTT
TRBJ2-5 | TRBV5-1 | . | . | CASSPDPTGSGETQYF | TGCGCCAGCAGCCCCGACCCAACAGGGTCGGGAGAGACCCAGTACTTC
TRBJ1-2 | TRBV7-2 | . | . | CASSLNGPGGYYGYTF | TGTGCCAGCAGCTTAAATGGCCCGGGAGGGTATTATGGCTACACCTTC